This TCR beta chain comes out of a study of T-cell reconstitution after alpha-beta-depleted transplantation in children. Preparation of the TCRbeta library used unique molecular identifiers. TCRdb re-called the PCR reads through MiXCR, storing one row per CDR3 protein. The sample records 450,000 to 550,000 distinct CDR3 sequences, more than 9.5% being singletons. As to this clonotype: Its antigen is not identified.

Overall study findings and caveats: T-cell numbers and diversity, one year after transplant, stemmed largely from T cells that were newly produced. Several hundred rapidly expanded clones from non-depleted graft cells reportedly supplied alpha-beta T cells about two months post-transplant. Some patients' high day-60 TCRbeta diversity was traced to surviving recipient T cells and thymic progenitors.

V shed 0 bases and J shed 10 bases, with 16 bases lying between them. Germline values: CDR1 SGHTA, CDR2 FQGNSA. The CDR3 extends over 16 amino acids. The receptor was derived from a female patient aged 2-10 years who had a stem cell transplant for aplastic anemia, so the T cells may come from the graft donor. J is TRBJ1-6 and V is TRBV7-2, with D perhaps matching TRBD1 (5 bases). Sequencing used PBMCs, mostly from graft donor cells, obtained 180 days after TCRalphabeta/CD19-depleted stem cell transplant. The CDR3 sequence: CASSLATGPHVSPLHF. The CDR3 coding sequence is TGTGCCAGCAGCTTAGCTACAGGCCCCCACGTCTCACCCCTCCACTTT. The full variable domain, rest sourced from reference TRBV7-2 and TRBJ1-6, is GAGVSQSPSNKVTEKGKDVELRCDPISGHTALYWYRQSLGQGLEFLIYFQGNSAPDKSGLPSDRFSAERTGGSVSTLTIQRTQQEDSAVYLCASSLATGPHVSPLHFGNGTRLTVT.